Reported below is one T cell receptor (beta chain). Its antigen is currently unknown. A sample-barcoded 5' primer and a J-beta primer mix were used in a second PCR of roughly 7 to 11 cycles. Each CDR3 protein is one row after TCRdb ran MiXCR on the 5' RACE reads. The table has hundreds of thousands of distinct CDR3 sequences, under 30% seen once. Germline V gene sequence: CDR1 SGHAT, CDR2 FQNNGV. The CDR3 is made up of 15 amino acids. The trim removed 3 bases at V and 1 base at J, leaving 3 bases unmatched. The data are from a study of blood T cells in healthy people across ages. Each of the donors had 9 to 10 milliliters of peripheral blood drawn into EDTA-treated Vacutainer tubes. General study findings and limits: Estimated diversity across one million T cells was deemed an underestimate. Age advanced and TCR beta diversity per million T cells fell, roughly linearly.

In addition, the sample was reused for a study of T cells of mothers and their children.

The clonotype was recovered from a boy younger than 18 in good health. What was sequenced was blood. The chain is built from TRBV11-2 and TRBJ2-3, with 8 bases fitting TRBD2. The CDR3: CASSFLLAGTDTQYF. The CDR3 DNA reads TGTGCCAGCAGCTTCCTACTAGCGGGCACAGATACGCAGTATTTT.